This T cell receptor beta chain is from a study of blood T cell repertoires in COVID-19. TCRdb's copy holds only in-frame clones and misses some; the assay was immunoSEQ multiplex PCR. The data hold under 75,000 clones, with roughly three quarters observed a single time. CDR3 length: 15 residues. V dropped 1 base and J dropped 7; count of bases not matched to a gene: 5. Germline V gene sequence: CDR1 LGHNA, CDR2 YNFKEQ. The V and J genes are TRBV4-2 and TRBJ1-4; 8 bases line up with TRBD1. The receptor was isolated from a woman aged 65 to 85 with acute or convalescent COVID-19. Sequenced input: peripheral blood. CDR3 coding DNA: TGTGCCAGCAGCCAAGGTGGGACAGGCGGTGAAAAACTGTTTTTT. Its protein product is CASSQGGTGGEKLFF.